This TCR beta chain was obtained from a study of T-cell memory formation after mild COVID-19. Study-wide results and caveats: Unconfirmed was the SARS-CoV-2 specificity of second-wave clones that peaked on day 37.

Germline V CDR1 and CDR2: MGHRA, YSYEKL. Deletions cut 1 base from V and 8 bases from J, with 14 bases between. The CDR3 has 15 residues. This clonotype has just a few counts. Antigen unknown. TCRdb re-derived calls from the 5' RACE reads in MiXCR, one entry per CDR3 protein. Among hundreds of thousands of distinct CDR3 sequences listed, more than 15% were seen once. The J gene is TRBJ1-4, the V gene TRBV4-1; D unresolved. The TCR was taken from an adult woman who had mild COVID-19 (a few samples of this study predate the infection). Cell type and time point are not known. Sequenced sample: PBMCs or a T cell subset sorted from them (not recorded which). CDR3 DNA: TGCGCCAGCAGCCAAGGATGGAACGAGAACGAAAAACTGTTTTTT. The encoded protein is CASSQGWNENEKLFF.